The clone carrying this T cell receptor (beta chain) was counted a few times. The antigen remains undetermined. The PCR used 60 Vbeta and 13 Jbeta primers. The method was immunoSEQ multiplex PCR; TCRdb's version includes in-frame clones alone and lacks a portion of them. The sample has 180,000 or so clones, about 81% seen once. The germline V gene encodes CDR1 SGHTA and CDR2 FQGNSA. This CDR3 spans 15 amino acids. Between the trimmed V and J ends, which lost 5 bases and 6 bases, there was a span of 19 bases. The sample originates from a study of cytomegalovirus exposure and HLA in healthy donors. Across the study: Samples from HLA-typed donors yielded about 85 million unique TCRs in an early data release. Of a few hundred genotyped donors, around 84% clustered with self-reported Caucasian donors. The study's findings and limits: Solely CMV serostatus was available to characterize immune exposure. Testing in vitro showed three CMV-associated chains specific for CMV antigens.

The sample was PBMCs. This chain connects TRBV7-2 to TRBJ1-1; D is undetermined. This clonotype was sampled from a woman aged 45-59 years in good health and CMV-seropositive. The CDR3 sequence is CASSPGRRKIAEAFF. CDR3 coding DNA: TGTGCCAGCAGCCCCGGCCGCAGGAAAATCGCTGAAGCTTTCTTT.